Reported below is one TCR beta chain. Antigen specificity is unknown. The data were obtained in a study of T cells expressing NK-cell markers. Study-level information: The authors sequenced eight donors, of whom seven were HCMV-seropositive and one was seronegative.

Germline values: CDR1 MNHNS, CDR2 SASEGT. This CDR3 region has 14 residues. TCRdb re-called the 5' RACE reads; one entry per CDR3 protein, DNA not given. The sample holds approximately 550,000 distinct CDR3 sequences. General observations from the study: The dominant NKG2C+ clonotypes represented about 1.0-7.5% of CD8+ T cells in several donors. One observes that, in several donors, these clonotypes were also the leading ones within the CD3+CD56-NKG2C+ fraction.

This sequence originates from a man aged 18 to 30 in good health. The specimen was blood T cells: a sorted CD56 or NKG2C T cell subset, CD4+ or CD8+ T cells, or bulk PBMC T cells (not recorded which). The rearrangement uses TRBV6-1 and TRBJ2-4. The CDR3 here is CASSEATTGNIQYF.